The 4 T cell receptor beta chains listed next were all sequenced from one sample in a study of blood T cell repertoires in COVID-19. Assay used: immunoSEQ multiplex PCR; TCRdb lists only in-frame clones, some missing. The table includes roughly 55,000 clones, around 83% detected once. Sequenced material: peripheral blood. The receptors stem from a woman aged 55-69 years with acute or convalescent COVID-19.

CDR3 region: CASSPGQVFGEKLFF. CDR3 coding DNA: TGTGCCAGCAGCCCCGGACAGGTTTTTGGAGAAAAACTGTTTTTT. V usage is TRBV7-6 and J usage is TRBJ1-4, with 7 bases that match TRBD1. This CDR3 region has 15 residues. Germline V gene data show CDR1 as SGHVS and CDR2 as FNYEAQ. V lost 5 bases to trimming and J lost 8 bases; unmatched junction nucleotides: 11.

This chain uses TRBV12-5 with TRBJ2-6; D may be TRBD2 (5 bases). V was trimmed by 0 bases and J by 1 base, leaving 7 bases between them. Germline V gene sequence: CDR1 LGHNT, CDR2 FRNRAP. There are 16 residues in the CDR3. CDR3 in DNA: TGTGCTAGTGGTTTGGTACTAGGGTCTGGGGCCAACGTCCTGACTTTC. Protein: CASGLVLGSGANVLTF.

V usage is TRBV14 and J usage is TRBJ2-7; 10 bases align to TRBD1. The V gene's germline CDR1 is SGHDN and CDR2 FVKESK. The CDR3 spans 15 residues. The J segment lost 2 bases and the V segment lost 2 bases, leaving 3 bases of the junction unmatched. The CDR3: CASSQYGTGAYEQYF. CDR3 nucleotides: TGTGCCAGCAGCCAATACGGGACAGGGGCCTACGAGCAGTACTTC.

This sequence joins TRBV9 and TRBJ2-7, with D unclear. Germline CDR1 and CDR2: SGDLS and YYNGEE. Trimming took 0 bases from V and 0 from J, leaving 7 bases between them. The CDR3 consists of 14 residues. CDR3: CASSVDHSSYEQYF. The DNA for the CDR3 is TGTGCCAGCAGCGTAGATCACTCCTCCTACGAGCAGTACTTC.